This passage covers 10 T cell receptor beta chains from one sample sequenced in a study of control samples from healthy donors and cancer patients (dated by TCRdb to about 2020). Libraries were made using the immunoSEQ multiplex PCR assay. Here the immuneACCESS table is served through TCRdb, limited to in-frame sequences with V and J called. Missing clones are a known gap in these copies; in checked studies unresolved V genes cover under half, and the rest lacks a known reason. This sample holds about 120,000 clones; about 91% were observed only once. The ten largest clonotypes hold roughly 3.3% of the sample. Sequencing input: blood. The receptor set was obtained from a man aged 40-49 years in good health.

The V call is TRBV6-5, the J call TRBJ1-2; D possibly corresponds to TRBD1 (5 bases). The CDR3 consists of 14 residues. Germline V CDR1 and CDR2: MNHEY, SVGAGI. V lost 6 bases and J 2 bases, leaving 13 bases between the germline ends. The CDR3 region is CASSHGGYNYGYTF. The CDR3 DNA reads TGTGCCAGCAGCCACGGGGGATACAACTATGGCTACACCTTC.

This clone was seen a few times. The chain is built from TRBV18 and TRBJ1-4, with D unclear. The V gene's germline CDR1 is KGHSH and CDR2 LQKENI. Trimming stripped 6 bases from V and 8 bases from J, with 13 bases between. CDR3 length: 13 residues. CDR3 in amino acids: CASSTGIGEKLFF. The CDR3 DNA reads TGTGCCAGCTCGACGGGCATAGGAGAAAAACTGTTTTTT.

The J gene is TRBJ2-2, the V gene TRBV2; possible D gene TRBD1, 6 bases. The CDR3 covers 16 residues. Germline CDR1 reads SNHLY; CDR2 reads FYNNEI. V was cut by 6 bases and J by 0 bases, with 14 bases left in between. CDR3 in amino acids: CASSSQGTSNTGELFF. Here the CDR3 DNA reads TGTGCCAGCAGCTCACAAGGGACATCGAACACCGGGGAGCTGTTTTTT.

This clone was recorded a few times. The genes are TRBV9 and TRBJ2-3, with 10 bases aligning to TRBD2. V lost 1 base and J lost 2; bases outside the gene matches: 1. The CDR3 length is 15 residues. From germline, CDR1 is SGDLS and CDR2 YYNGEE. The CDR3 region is CASSVTSGATDTQYF. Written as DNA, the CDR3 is TGTGCCAGCAGCGTAACTAGCGGGGCCACAGATACGCAGTATTTT.

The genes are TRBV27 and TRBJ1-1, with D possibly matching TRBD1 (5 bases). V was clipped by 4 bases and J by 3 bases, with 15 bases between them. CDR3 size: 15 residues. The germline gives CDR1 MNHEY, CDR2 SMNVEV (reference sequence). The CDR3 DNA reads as TGTGCCAGCAGTTCTCAACAGGCTACATACACTGAAGCTTTCTTT. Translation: CASSSQQATYTEAFF.

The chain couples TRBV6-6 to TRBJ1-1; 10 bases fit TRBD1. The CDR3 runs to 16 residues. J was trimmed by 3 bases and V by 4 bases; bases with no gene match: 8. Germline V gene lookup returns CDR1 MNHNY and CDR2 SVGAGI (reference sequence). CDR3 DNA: TGTGCCAGCAGTTCCCCGGGGACAGGGGATTACACTGAAGCTTTCTTT. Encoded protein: CASSSPGTGDYTEAFF.

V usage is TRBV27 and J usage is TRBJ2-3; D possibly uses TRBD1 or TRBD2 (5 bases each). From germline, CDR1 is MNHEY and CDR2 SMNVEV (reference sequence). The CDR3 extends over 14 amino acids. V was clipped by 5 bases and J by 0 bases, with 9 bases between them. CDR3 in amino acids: CASSRGASTDTQYF. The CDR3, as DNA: TGTGCCAGCAGTAGGGGAGCTAGCACAGATACGCAGTATTTT.

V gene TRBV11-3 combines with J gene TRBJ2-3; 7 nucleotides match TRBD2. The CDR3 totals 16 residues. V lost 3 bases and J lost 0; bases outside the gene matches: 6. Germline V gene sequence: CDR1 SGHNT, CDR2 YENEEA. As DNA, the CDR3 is TGTGCCAGCAGCTTTAAACAGCGGGGTAGCACAGATACGCAGTATTTT. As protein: CASSFKQRGSTDTQYF.

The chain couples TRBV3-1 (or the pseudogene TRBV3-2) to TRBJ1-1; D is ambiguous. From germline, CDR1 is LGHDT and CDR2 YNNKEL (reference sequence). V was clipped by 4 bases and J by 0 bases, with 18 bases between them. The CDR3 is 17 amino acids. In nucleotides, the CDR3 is TGTGCCAGCAGCCTCACGATTGCGACGGGCATGAACACTGAAGCTTTCTTT. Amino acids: CASSLTIATGMNTEAFF.

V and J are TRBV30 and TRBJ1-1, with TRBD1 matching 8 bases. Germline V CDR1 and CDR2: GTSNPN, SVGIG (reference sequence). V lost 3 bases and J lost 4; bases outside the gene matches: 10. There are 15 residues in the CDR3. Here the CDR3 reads CAWRRGQVKSTEAFF. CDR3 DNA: TGTGCCTGGAGGCGGGGACAGGTTAAGAGCACTGAAGCTTTCTTT.